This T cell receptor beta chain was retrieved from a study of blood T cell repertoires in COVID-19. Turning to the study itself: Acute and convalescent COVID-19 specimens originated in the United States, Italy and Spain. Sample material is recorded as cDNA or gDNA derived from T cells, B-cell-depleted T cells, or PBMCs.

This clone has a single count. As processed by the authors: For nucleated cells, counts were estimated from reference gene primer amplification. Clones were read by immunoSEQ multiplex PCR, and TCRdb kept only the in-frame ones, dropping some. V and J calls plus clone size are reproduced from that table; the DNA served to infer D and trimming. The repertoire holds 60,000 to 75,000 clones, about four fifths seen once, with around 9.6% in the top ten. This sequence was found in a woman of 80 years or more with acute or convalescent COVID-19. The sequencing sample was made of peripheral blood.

This CDR3 reads CASSVSGGAWNEQFF. The CDR3 DNA follows: TGTGCCAGCAGTGTTAGCGGGGGGGCTTGGAATGAGCAGTTCTTC. The J gene is TRBJ2-1, the V gene TRBV2; the match to TRBD2 covers 11 bases. CDR3 size: 15 residues. The junction had 6 bases not matched to a gene; V was cut back by 4 bases and J by 7 bases. CDR1 is SNHLY, CDR2 FYNNEI, per germline.